These T cell receptor beta chains were read from a single sample in a study of blood T cell repertoires in COVID-19. Sequencing used immunoSEQ multiplex PCR; TCRdb keeps in-frame clones, though not all of them. In the table there are 200,000 to 250,000 clones, around 90% of which are singletons. Sample: peripheral blood. Receptor source: a young man with active or convalescent COVID-19. The CDR3 runs from the conserved cysteine through the conserved F or W. D genes are given only for firm matches. The size field is filled for only some rows; it gives once, few, many or a size class.

j_gene	len	abundance	v_gene	d_gene	CDR3nt	CDR3aa
TRBJ2-7	15	-	TRBV9	-	TGTGCCAGCAGCGTATCAGAGGCGAGGCTCTACGAGCAGTACTTC	CASSVSEARLYEQYF
TRBJ1-1	13	few	TRBV12-3/TRBV12-4	-	TGTGCCAGCAGCACATACAGGGCCACTGAAGCTTTCTTT	CASSTYRATEAFF
TRBJ2-1	15	-	TRBV7-8	TRBD1	TGTGCCAGCAGCCCTCAGGGGGCGGCCGCCAATGAGCAGTTCTTC	CASSPQGAAANEQFF
TRBJ1-6	16	-	TRBV18	TRBD1	TGTGCCAGCTCGCCCGGGACAGGGGGCAGTAATTCACCCCTCCACTTT	CASSPGTGGSNSPLHF
TRBJ2-1	16	-	TRBV9	-	TGTGCCAGCAGCCGTAAAAAGGGCCCAAGGGAGAATGAGCAGTTCTTC	CASSRKKGPRENEQFF
TRBJ1-2	14	once	TRBV5-1	-	TGCGCCAGCAGCTTCGGAGGGCTTGGCTATGGCTACACCTTC	CASSFGGLGYGYTF
TRBJ1-1	10	few	TRBV30	-	TGTGCCTGGGGCCCTCCTGAAGCTTTCTTT	CAWGPPEAFF
TRBJ1-3	14	-	TRBV9	-	TGTGCCAGCAGCGTTAATCCCTCTGGAAACACCATATATTTT	CASSVNPSGNTIYF
TRBJ2-5	15	-	TRBV7-3	-	TGTGCCAGCAGCTTGGAGGGGGCAGGCCAAGAGACCCAGTACTTC	CASSLEGAGQETQYF
TRBJ2-1	17	-	TRBV15	TRBD2	TGTGCCACCAGCAGAGACGCCGGGACTAGCGGGCGTGGTGAGCAGTTCTTC	CATSRDAGTSGRGEQFF
TRBJ1-2	16	few	TRBV19	-	TGTGCCAGTAGCCCCCGTATAGGGGCCATCTCCTATGGCTACACCTTC	CASSPRIGAISYGYTF
TRBJ1-2	15	-	TRBV6-6	TRBD1	TGTGCCAGCTGGGACAGCGACCTCCCCTATTATGGCTACACCTTC	CASWDSDLPYYGYTF
TRBJ1-6	14	-	TRBV10-3	-	TGTGCCATCCGGCTCGCAGCCCAGGGTTCACCCCTCCACTTT	CAIRLAAQGSPLHF
TRBJ1-3	14	-	TRBV11-3	TRBD1	TGTGCCAGCAGCGCCACAGGGGCCGGAAACACCATATATTTT	CASSATGAGNTIYF
TRBJ2-3	15	-	TRBV5-4	-	TGTGCCAGCAGCTTTCTTACGAGTTCCCCAGATACGCAGTATTTT	CASSFLTSSPDTQYF
TRBJ2-1	15	-	TRBV19	TRBD2	TGTGCCAGTACCAAGGGAGGGACCTCCTACAATGAGCAGTTCTTC	CASTKGGTSYNEQFF
TRBJ2-3	14	-	TRBV7-9	TRBD2	TGTGCCAGCAGCGGCGCGGGGGGTGTAAATACGCAGTATTTT	CASSGAGGVNTQYF
TRBJ2-5	13	-	TRBV12-5	-	TGTGCTAGTGGTTTGCCCTCAGGGGAGACCCAGTACTTC	CASGLPSGETQYF
TRBJ1-4	16	-	TRBV28	-	TGTGCCAGCAGTTTACAGGGCCCTGGGTCAAATGAAAAACTGTTTTTT	CASSLQGPGSNEKLFF
TRBJ1-2	16	-	TRBV5-4	TRBD1	TGTGCCAGCAGCCATGGCCTGTACAGGGGGCTCTATGGCTACACCTTC	CASSHGLYRGLYGYTF
TRBJ2-2	15	-	TRBV7-2	TRBD2	TGTGCCAGCAGCCCGGACTCGGGGGGCACCGGGGAGCTGTTTTTT	CASSPDSGGTGELFF
TRBJ2-7	14	-	TRBV29-1	TRBD1	TGCAGTTATTCCCCGGGACAGGCTAGGTACGAGCAGTACTTC	CSYSPGQARYEQYF
TRBJ2-1	18	-	TRBV2	TRBD2	TGTGCCAGCAGCAAGGGACTAGCGGGGCTTTTATCCGGCAATGAGCAGTTCTTC	CASSKGLAGLLSGNEQFF